The clone carrying this TCR beta chain has a handful of counts. The CDR3 has 14 amino acids. Trimming shortened V by 6 bases and J by 4 bases, and 13 bases separated the two germline ends. Germline values: CDR1 MNHEY, CDR2 SVGAGI. This sample is part of a study of control samples from healthy donors and cancer patients. The table came from immunoSEQ multiplex PCR; TCRdb's copy has only in-frame clones and leaves some out. The sample lists 55,000 to 90,000 clones; approximately 87% were seen once. The V call is TRBV6-5, the J call TRBJ1-3; D not resolved. The sample consisted of blood. The TCR was taken from a man in his fifties or sixties in good health. CDR3 sequence (DNA): TGTGCCAGCAGCGAGTGGTTGGACGGAAACACCATATATTTT. It yields the protein CASSEWLDGNTIYF.